The next 20 T cell receptor beta chains were all read from a single sample in a study of blood T cell repertoires in COVID-19. This table comes from immunoSEQ multiplex PCR, and its TCRdb copy is limited to in-frame clones, with some not included. The sample shows 70,000 to 90,000 clones, roughly 87% of them seen only once. The specimen was peripheral blood. These receptors came from a man between 60 and 75 years old with acute or convalescent COVID-19.

The V call is TRBV5-1, the J call TRBJ1-4; the D is unclear. This CDR3 comprises 15 residues. Trimming removed 0 bases at V and 4 bases at J, with 10 bases between. Germline values: CDR1 SGHRS, CDR2 YFSETQ. The CDR3 here is CASSLVGGDNEKLFF. The CDR3, as DNA: TGCGCCAGCAGCTTGGTTGGCGGGGATAATGAAAAACTGTTTTTT. Variable domain in full (rest from reference TRBV5-1 and TRBJ1-4): KAGVTQTPRYLIKTRGQQVTLSCSPISGHRSVSWYQQTPGQGLQFLFEYFSETQRNKGNFPGRFSGRQFSNSRSEMNVSTLELGDSALYLCASSLVGGDNEKLFFGSGTQLSVL.

This clone was counted between two and nine times. The gene calls are TRBV5-1 and TRBJ1-1, with D perhaps matching TRBD1 (6 bases). This CDR3 is built from 13 residues. Per germline, CDR1 SGHRS and CDR2 YFSETQ. The V and J ends lost 2 bases and 5 bases respectively, with 10 bases between them. The CDR3 reads CASSLGGWTEAFF. The CDR3 DNA follows: TGCGCCAGCAGCTTAGGGGGATGGACTGAAGCTTTCTTT.

In its sample, this clone was seen a few times. The chain carries TRBV10-3 and TRBJ2-1; 9 positions match TRBD2. The germline V gene has CDR1 ENHRY and CDR2 SYGVKD. V shed 6 bases and J 7 bases; nucleotides not matched to a gene: 7. CDR3 length equals 14 residues. The CDR3 nucleotides are TGTGCCATCAGGGAGCGACTAGCGGAGAATGAGCAGTTCTTC. Amino acids: CAIRERLAENEQFF.

This clone was picked up one time. This chain links TRBV5-4 with TRBJ2-7; TRBD2 matches 7 bases. Germline trimming cut 4 bases from V and 0 bases from J; bases unmatched to any gene: 10. Germline-derived CDR1 and CDR2 are SGHNT and YYREEE (reference sequence). The CDR3 contains 16 residues. The CDR3: CASSAPRTGGSYEQYF. The CDR3, as DNA: TGTGCCAGCAGCGCCCCTCGGACGGGAGGCTCCTACGAGCAGTACTTC.

The V and J genes are TRBV6-2 or TRBV6-3 and TRBJ2-1; D is possibly TRBD2 (5 bases). Looked up from germline, CDR1 is MNHEY and CDR2 is SVGEGT. The germline V and J ends were trimmed by 5 bases and 5 bases, with 7 bases remaining between them. The CDR3 loop spans 12 amino acids. CDR3 region: CASSETNNEQFF. The DNA for the CDR3 is TGTGCCAGCAGTGAGACTAACAATGAGCAGTTCTTC.

The chain is built from TRBV6-5 and TRBJ2-1; 9 bases fit TRBD1. The CDR3 extends over 13 amino acids. Germline CDR1 MNHEY, CDR2 SVGAGI. Losses at the gene ends were 6 bases for V and 8 bases for J; bases not matched to a gene: 5. Here the CDR3 reads CASSPDRGYEQFF. In nucleotides, the CDR3 is TGTGCCAGCAGCCCGGACAGGGGTTATGAGCAGTTCTTC.

The chain is built from TRBV4-1 and TRBJ2-7; 8 bases agree with TRBD2. Germline-derived CDR1 and CDR2 are MGHRA and YSYEKL. The CDR3 extends over 15 amino acids. The ends lost 1 base at V and 2 bases at J; junction bases unmatched: 4. CDR3 in DNA: TGCGCCAGCAGCCAAGCCCCTAGCGGGCCCTACGAGCAGTACTTC. Translation: CASSQAPSGPYEQYF.

The rearrangement uses TRBV18 and TRBJ2-5; 9 bases match TRBD2. CDR3 length: 14 amino acids. J lost 2 bases, V lost 3 bases, and 1 base had no gene match. CDR1 and CDR2 (germline): KGHSH, LQKENI. CDR3 residues: CASSPSGGQETQYF. The DNA for the CDR3 is TGTGCCAGCTCACCGAGCGGGGGGCAAGAGACCCAGTACTTC.

CDR3: CASSLSGVSTDTQYF. The CDR3 region has the DNA TGTGCCAGCAGCCTCTCGGGGGTTAGCACAGATACGCAGTATTTT. The chain is built from TRBV7-6 and TRBJ2-3; tentatively, D is TRBD2 (6 bases). CDR1 is SGHVS, CDR2 FNYEAQ, per germline. Deletions cut 5 bases from V and 0 bases from J, with 12 bases between. There are 15 residues in the CDR3.

The chain carries TRBV19 and TRBJ2-2, with 10 bases aligning to TRBD1. The CDR3 consists of 17 residues. Germline assignment: CDR1 LNHDA and CDR2 SQIVND (reference sequence). The trim removed 0 bases at V and 1 base at J, leaving 2 bases unmatched. As DNA, the CDR3 is TGTGCCAGTAGTATAGAGAGGGACAGGGGGAACACCGGGGAGCTGTTTTTT. Its translation is CASSIERDRGNTGELFF.

V and J are TRBV9 and TRBJ2-3; 7 bases align to TRBD2. Germline CDR1 reads SGDLS; CDR2 reads YYNGEE. CDR3 size: 18 residues. Trimming at V came to 2 bases and at J to 0 bases, leaving 12 bases not matched to a gene. The CDR3 DNA reads as TGTGCCAGCAGCGTCGGACTAGGCTTTATTTCTAGCACAGATACGCAGTATTTT. The encoded protein is CASSVGLGFISSTDTQYF.

The chain joins TRBV11-3 to TRBJ2-1, with 12 bases matching TRBD2. The ends lost 5 bases at V and 10 bases at J; junction bases unmatched: 3. The CDR3 contains 13 residues. The germline gives CDR1 SGHNT, CDR2 YENEEA. The DNA of the CDR3 is TGTGCCAGCAGCCAAACTAGCGGGAGGGAGCAGTTCTTC. Its translation: CASSQTSGREQFF.

The rearrangement links TRBV7-2 to TRBJ1-2; D gene unclear. From germline, CDR1 is SGHTA and CDR2 FQGNSA. With 6 bases removed from V and 0 bases from J, the gap between germline ends came to 11 bases. This CDR3 comprises 14 residues. CDR3 sequence (DNA): TGTGCCAGCAGTCCAACTCTATCTAACTATGGCTACACCTTC. It translates to CASSPTLSNYGYTF.

The chain uses TRBV29-1 and TRBJ2-2, with 14 bases fitting TRBD2. J gave up 7 bases and V 7 bases, and 2 bases lay outside the gene matches. Germline CDR1 and CDR2: SQVTM and ANQGSEA. This CDR3 is built from 13 residues. For the CDR3, the DNA is TGCAGCGGCGGGACTAGCGGGAGCGGGGAGCTGTTTTTT. Translation: CSGGTSGSGELFF.

This clone was observed a few times. The chain joins TRBV28 to TRBJ1-4; TRBD1 agrees at 8 bases. CDR1 MDHEN and CDR2 SYDVKM come from the germline V gene. With 4 bases clipped from V and 10 bases from J, the junction kept 11 bases outside the gene matches. The CDR3 is 15 amino acids. CDR3 sequence (DNA): TGTGCCAGCAGTTCGGTCAGGGGGCGGACGGGAAAACTGTTTTTT. This gives the protein CASSSVRGRTGKLFF.

The table lists this clone with a few counts. The chain is built from TRBV6-5 and TRBJ1-1, with 7 bases lining up with TRBD1. Germline V lookup: CDR1 MNHEY, CDR2 SVGAGI. The CDR3 is 14 residues long. J was trimmed by 0 bases and V by 6 bases; bases with no gene match: 4. CDR3 sequence (DNA): TGTGCCAGCAGCCGGACAGGAATGAACACTGAAGCTTTCTTT. This gives the protein CASSRTGMNTEAFF.

V gene TRBV18 combines with J gene TRBJ1-6; 12 nucleotides line up with TRBD1. Germline loops: CDR1 KGHSH, CDR2 LQKENI. J was trimmed by 9 bases and V by 0 bases; bases with no gene match: 0. The length of the CDR3 is 15 residues. The CDR3 coding sequence is TGTGCCAGCTCACCACCGGGACAGGGGGCTTCACCCCTCCACTTT. Translation gives CASSPPGQGASPLHF.

This clone was seen a handful of times. In nucleotides, the CDR3 is TGCGCCAGCAGCCCAGAGATGTACCTAGCGGGGTTCTTATCTAGCACAGATACGCAGTATTTT. Translating gives CASSPEMYLAGFLSSTDTQYF. The chain is built from TRBV4-3 and TRBJ2-3; 9 bases align to TRBD2. The CDR3 is 21 amino acids. The V gene's germline CDR1 is LGHNA and CDR2 YSLEER. V trimming: 4 bases; J trimming: 0 bases; junction bases outside the gene matches: 20.

Only a few counts were recorded for this clone. CDR3 in DNA: TGTGCCAGCAGCGTAGATGCAACTTGGCAGGGCCCCAAGGGCTACACCTTC. This sequence encodes CASSVDATWQGPKGYTF. The chain uses TRBV9 and TRBJ1-2, with D maybe TRBD1 (5 bases). The CDR3 has 17 amino acids. Trimming shortened V by 0 bases and J by 8 bases, and 23 bases separated the two germline ends. Germline V gene data show CDR1 as SGDLS and CDR2 as YYNGEE. Full variable domain (remainder filled in from reference TRBV9 and TRBJ1-2): DSGVTQTPKHLITATGQRVTLRCSPRSGDLSVYWYQQSLDQGLQFLIQYYNGEERAKGNILERFSAQQFPDLHSELNLSSLELGDSALYFCASSVDATWQGPKGYTFGSGTRLTVV.

V gene TRBV7-8 combines with J gene TRBJ1-1; 8 nucleotides line up with TRBD1. The germline gives CDR1 SGHVS, CDR2 FQNEAQ. The J segment lost 6 bases and the V segment lost 1 base, leaving 7 bases of the junction unmatched. The CDR3 length is 15 residues. CDR3 DNA: TGTGCCAGCAGCTTAGGGGCCAGGGGGCGGTCTGAAGCTTTCTTT. It codes for CASSLGARGRSEAFF.